This T cell receptor beta chain was sequenced in a study of CD8+ T cells in alopecia areata. As the sequencing template, cDNA was produced by extracting RNA and reverse transcribing it. Clones were sequenced by immunoSEQ multiplex PCR, and TCRdb holds only the in-frame ones, with some missing. In the table there are about 150,000 clones, 50% to 60% of which are singletons. Sorted populations comprised CD4+ and CD8+ T cells obtained from PBMCs. General study results and limits: Patients showed less clear TCR sequence sharing than mice, possibly partly because of HLA diversity. Higher clonality was seen in lesional scalp than in normal scalp, especially in alopecia totalis/universalis. There were also resident alphabeta T cells of normal skin sequenced in scalp samples.

Concerning this clone itself: Its antigen is unidentified.

There are 11 residues in the CDR3. Between the trimmed V and J ends, which lost 7 bases and 3 bases, there was a span of 7 bases. Per germline, CDR1 SQVTM and CDR2 ANQGSEA. This sequence originates from a human donor in good health. The sample was CD4+ T cells sorted from blood. The chain is built from TRBV29-1 and TRBJ2-1; D is undetermined. The CDR3 DNA is TGCAGCGGAACGGGCTACAATGAGCAGTTCTTC. Protein product: CSGTGYNEQFF.